This TCR beta chain was profiled in a study of OX40 agonist ivuxolimab in advanced cancers. On the study more broadly: A diagnosis of hepatocellular carcinoma, melanoma, renal cell or head and neck cancer was present in dose-escalation patients. In three patients, partial responses were observed, one with hepatocellular carcinoma and two with cutaneous melanoma. Study observations and caveats: The 0.1-3.0 mg/kg partial responders had among the lowest clonal expansion. What antigens the expanded peripheral T cells recognized was never established.

This clone showed up just once. The target antigen is unknown. CDR3 size: 14 residues. Trimming removed 5 bases from V and 5 bases from J; junction bases left unmatched: 3. Germline V gives CDR1 MNHNS, CDR2 SASEGT. The assay was immunoSEQ multiplex PCR, and TCRdb's table has in-frame clones only and misses some. The sample has roughly 100,000 clones, about 90% seen once; the top ten hold 1.5% to 2%. This material consisted of CD4+ or CD8+ T cells sorted from blood, taken in a trial of the OX40 agonist ivuxolimab. The receptor was derived from an adult with an advanced solid tumor such as melanoma, head and neck, liver or kidney cancer. The chain uses TRBV6-1 and TRBJ2-5; TRBD2 aligns across 12 bases. The CDR3 spells CASSPTSGSETQYF. As DNA, the CDR3 is TGTGCCAGCAGTCCGACTAGCGGGAGCGAGACCCAGTACTTC.